This entry describes one TCR beta chain. The antigen it binds to is not known. Base qualities are not at hand, and no much larger clone is one base apart. The library was built by means of RT-PCR. Sequenced on a NextSeq 550. In TCRdb, the public reads were trimmed at Q25 with fastp and aligned with MiXCR, with productive beta chains retained. Here each entry gathers all rows of one CDR3 protein and keeps the most common genes and DNA. This sample lists 90,000 to 120,000 distinct CDR3 sequences; approximately 40% were detected once. Together, the top ten hold around 30% of the sample. The germline V gene (reference sequence) sets CDR1 to SEHNR and CDR2 to FQNEAQ. Spanning cysteine to phenylalanine, the CDR3 consists of 15 amino acids. This entry keeps only the CDR3 DNA: 45 bases, framed from base 1. Trimming takes 8 bases from V and 0 bases from J, and the germline ends sit 15 bases apart. This entry comes from a study of patients and donors after allogeneic stem cell transplantation (TCRdb year 2020).

Material: blood, either unsorted or a sorted T cell fraction (not recorded which). This TCR came from a human donor who was either an allogeneic HSCT recipient or a stem cell or donor lymphocyte infusion donor (not recorded which). It is not recorded whose cells these are; they may come from a transplant donor. The rearrangement joined TRBV7-9 to TRBJ2-3; the D gene could be either TRBD1 or TRBD2, each agreeing at 5 bases. At the DNA level, the sequence is TGTGCCAGCTCCGACCGGGACCGTAGCACAGATACGCAGTATTTT. This encodes CASSDRDRSTDTQYF.